These T cell receptor beta chains were read from a single sample in a study of blood T cells in healthy people across ages. MiXCR, run by TCRdb on the 5' RACE reads, gives a single entry per CDR3 protein. Seen here are more than 750,000 distinct CDR3 sequences, just under 30% observed once, and the top ten hold more than 8.5%. The same sample was also used in a study of T cells of mothers and their children.

Material: blood. Receptor source: a woman between 40 and 55 years old in good health. CDR3s include the opening cysteine and the closing phenylalanine or tryptophan. D genes are given only for firm matches. Size is omitted from some rows. Given values are once, few, many or a class for expanded clones.

TRBV29-1	TRBD1	TRBJ1-1	many	CSVSTGGGTEAFF	TGCAGCGTTTCGACAGGGGGCGGGACTGAAGCTTTCTTT
TRBV6-6	TRBD2	TRBJ2-5	-	CASTGLAGGLEQYF	TGTGCCAGCACCGGACTAGCGGGGGGACTAGAGCAGTACTTC
TRBV7-8	-	TRBJ2-7	-	CVSSYRGQHGSYEQYF	TGTGTCAGCAGCTACCGAGGACAGCATGGCTCCTACGAGCAGTACTTC
TRBV7-9	TRBD1	TRBJ2-7	-	CASSEGTGPKSYEQYF	TGTGCCAGCAGCGAGGGGACAGGGCCGAAATCCTACGAGCAGTACTTC
TRBV5-1	TRBD2	TRBJ2-1	many	CASSPERTSGRSRAVYNEQFF	TGCGCCAGCAGCCCAGAACGGACTAGCGGGCGTTCCCGGGCGGTCTACAATGAGCAGTTCTTC
TRBV12-3/TRBV12-4	-	TRBJ2-5	-	CASSPRQGRGETQYF	TGTGCCAGCAGTCCCCGACAAGGACGAGGAGAGACCCAGTACTTC
TRBV4-1	-	TRBJ2-5	few	CASSQDWGPQETQYF	TGCGCCAGCAGCCAAGACTGGGGGCCCCAAGAGACCCAGTACTTC
TRBV28	-	TRBJ1-2	-	CASSLFRGRGGYTF	TGTGCCAGCAGTTTATTCAGGGGCAGGGGTGGCTACACCTTC
TRBV28	-	TRBJ1-2	few	CASSPRRGRGEVGYTF	TGTGCCAGCAGTCCGCGCCGGGGACGGGGGGAAGTTGGCTACACCTTC
TRBV20-1	TRBD2	TRBJ2-1	once	CGATGAGRSYNEQFF	TGCGGTGCTACGGGAGCGGGGAGATCCTACAATGAGCAGTTCTTC
TRBV5-1	-	TRBJ2-1	-	CASSLGGTTLGNEQFF	TGCGCCAGCAGCTTGGGAGGGACAACCCTTGGAAATGAGCAGTTCTTC
TRBV27	-	TRBJ1-1	few	CASSRLAGSTEAFF	TGTGCCAGCAGTCGTCTGGCGGGGAGTACTGAAGCTTTCTTT
TRBV27	-	TRBJ1-2	many	CASRGRGRPNYGYTF	TGTGCCAGCAGGGGGAGGGGAAGGCCTAACTATGGCTACACCTTC
TRBV24-1	-	TRBJ2-7	-	CARDGANSSYEQYF	TGTGCCAGGGACGGGGCCAACTCTTCCTACGAGCAGTACTTC
TRBV27	-	TRBJ1-4	many	CASSWGGATNEKLFF	TGTGCCAGCAGTTGGGGCGGAGCAACTAATGAAAAACTGTTTTTT
TRBV20-1	-	TRBJ2-5	many	CSARVPAGETQYF	TGCAGTGCTAGAGTCCCTGCAGGGGAGACCCAGTACTTC
TRBV19	-	TRBJ1-6	-	CASSIAGGWSPLHF	TGTGCCAGTAGTATAGCGGGGGGCTGGTCACCCCTCCACTTT
TRBV28	TRBD1	TRBJ1-5	-	CASRTGGSNQPQHF	TGTGCCAGCAGGACAGGGGGAAGCAATCAGCCCCAGCATTTT
TRBV3-1	-	TRBJ1-2	few	CASSSATAGPYDYGYTF	TGTGCCAGCAGCTCTGCTACCGCAGGGCCGTATGACTATGGCTACACCTTC
TRBV7-2	-	TRBJ2-3	-	CASSLAEDTQYF	TGTGCCAGCAGCTTAGCAGAAGATACGCAGTATTTT
TRBV12-3/TRBV12-4	-	TRBJ2-7	many	CASSLRGIGYEQYF	TGTGCCAGCAGTTTGAGGGGCATAGGTTACGAGCAGTACTTC
TRBV29-1	-	TRBJ2-1	once	CSVVRLFSYNEQFF	TGCAGCGTTGTTAGACTATTCTCCTACAATGAGCAGTTCTTC
TRBV29-1	-	TRBJ1-1	few	CRGGGGVTEAFF	TGCAGAGGAGGGGGAGGGGTCACTGAAGCTTTCTTT
TRBV10-3	TRBD1	TRBJ2-1	many	CAISEASPGTGNSEQFF	TGTGCCATCAGTGAGGCCTCACCCGGGACAGGGAACAGCGAGCAGTTCTTC
TRBV6-2/TRBV6-3	TRBD2	TRBJ2-1	-	CASSRTSGSIYEQFF	TGTGCCAGCAGCCGGACTAGCGGGAGCATCTATGAGCAGTTCTTC
TRBV9	-	TRBJ2-6	many	CASSVVSGVSGANVLTF	TGTGCCAGCAGCGTAGTATCAGGGGTCTCTGGGGCCAACGTCCTGACTTTC